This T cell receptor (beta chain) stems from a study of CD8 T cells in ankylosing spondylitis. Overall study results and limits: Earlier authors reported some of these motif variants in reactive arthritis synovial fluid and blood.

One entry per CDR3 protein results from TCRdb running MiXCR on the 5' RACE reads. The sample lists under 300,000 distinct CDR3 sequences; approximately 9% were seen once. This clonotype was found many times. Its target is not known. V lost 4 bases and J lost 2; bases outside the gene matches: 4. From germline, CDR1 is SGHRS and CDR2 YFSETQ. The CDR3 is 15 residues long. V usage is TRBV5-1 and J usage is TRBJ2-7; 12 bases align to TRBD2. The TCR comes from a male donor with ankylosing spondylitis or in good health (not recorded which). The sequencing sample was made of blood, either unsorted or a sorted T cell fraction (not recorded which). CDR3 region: CASSQTSGGAYEQYF. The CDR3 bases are TGCGCCAGCAGCCAGACTAGCGGGGGAGCCTACGAGCAGTACTTC.